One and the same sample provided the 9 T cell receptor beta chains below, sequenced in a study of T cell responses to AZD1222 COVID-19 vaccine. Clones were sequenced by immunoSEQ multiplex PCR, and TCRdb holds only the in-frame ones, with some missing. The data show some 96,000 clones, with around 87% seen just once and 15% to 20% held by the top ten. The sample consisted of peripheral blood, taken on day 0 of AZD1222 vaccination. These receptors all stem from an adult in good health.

The CDR3 DNA reads as TGTGCCAGCAGTGAAGCGCGGAGCAGGGTCACTGAAGCTTTCTTT. This codes for CASSEARSRVTEAFF. The V call is TRBV6-1, the J call TRBJ1-1; maybe TRBD1 (5 bases). Germline V lookup: CDR1 MNHNS, CDR2 SASEGT. The CDR3 is made up of 15 amino acids. V was clipped by 0 bases and J by 4 bases, with 12 bases between them.

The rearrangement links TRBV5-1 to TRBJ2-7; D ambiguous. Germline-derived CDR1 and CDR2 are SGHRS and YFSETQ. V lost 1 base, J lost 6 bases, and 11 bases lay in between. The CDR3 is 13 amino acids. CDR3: CASSLTKSGEQYF. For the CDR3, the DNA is TGCGCCAGCAGCTTGACCAAGTCGGGCGAGCAGTACTTC.

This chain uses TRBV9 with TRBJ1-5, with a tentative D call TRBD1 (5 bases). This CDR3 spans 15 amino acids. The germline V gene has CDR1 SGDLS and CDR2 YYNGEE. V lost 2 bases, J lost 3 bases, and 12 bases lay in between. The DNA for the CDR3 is TGTGCCAGCAGCGTTTCAGGGCTCTTCAATCAGCCCCAGCATTTT. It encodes CASSVSGLFNQPQHF.

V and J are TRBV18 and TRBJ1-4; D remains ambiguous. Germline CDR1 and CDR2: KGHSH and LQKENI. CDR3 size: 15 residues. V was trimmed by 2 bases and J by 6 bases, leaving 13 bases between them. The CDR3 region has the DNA TGTGCCAGCTCACCAGGTGCGGGTAAAGATGAAAAACTGTTTTTT. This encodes CASSPGAGKDEKLFF.

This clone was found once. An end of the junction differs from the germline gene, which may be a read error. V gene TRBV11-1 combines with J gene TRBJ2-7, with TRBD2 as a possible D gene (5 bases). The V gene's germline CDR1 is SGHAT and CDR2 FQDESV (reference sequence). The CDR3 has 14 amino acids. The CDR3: CASSLQEAGYGQYF. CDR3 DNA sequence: TGTGCCAGCAGCTTACAGGAGGCGGGCTACGGGCAGTACTTC.

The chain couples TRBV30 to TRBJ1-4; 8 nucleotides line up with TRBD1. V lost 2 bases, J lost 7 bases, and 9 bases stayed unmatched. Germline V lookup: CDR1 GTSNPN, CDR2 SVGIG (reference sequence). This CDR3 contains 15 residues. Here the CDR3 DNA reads TGTGCCTGGAGTCCCGCAACAGGGGGTCGTGAAAAACTGTTTTTT. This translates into CAWSPATGGREKLFF.

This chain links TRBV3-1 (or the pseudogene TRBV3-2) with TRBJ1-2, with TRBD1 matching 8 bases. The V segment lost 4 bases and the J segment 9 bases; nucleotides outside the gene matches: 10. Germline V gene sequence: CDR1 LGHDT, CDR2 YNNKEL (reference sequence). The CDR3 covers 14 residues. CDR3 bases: TGTGCCAGCAGCCCCGTGGGACAGGCTGAAAGCTACACCTTC. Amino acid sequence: CASSPVGQAESYTF.

CDR3 sequence (DNA): TGTGCCAGCAGCCTACAGGGGCTTCGAGGCACTGAAGCTTTCTTT. It translates to CASSLQGLRGTEAFF. The chain couples TRBV27 to TRBJ1-1, with TRBD1 matching 7 bases. CDR1 MNHEY and CDR2 SMNVEV come from the germline V gene (reference sequence). The CDR3 has 15 residues. V was pared by 6 bases and J by 4 bases, with 11 bases of the junction left unmatched.

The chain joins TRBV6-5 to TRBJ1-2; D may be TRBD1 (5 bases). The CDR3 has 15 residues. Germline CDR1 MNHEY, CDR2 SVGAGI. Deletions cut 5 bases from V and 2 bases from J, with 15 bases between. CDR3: CASSRYGTSNYGYTF. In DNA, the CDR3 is TGTGCCAGCAGTCGCTACGGGACGTCAAACTATGGCTACACCTTC.